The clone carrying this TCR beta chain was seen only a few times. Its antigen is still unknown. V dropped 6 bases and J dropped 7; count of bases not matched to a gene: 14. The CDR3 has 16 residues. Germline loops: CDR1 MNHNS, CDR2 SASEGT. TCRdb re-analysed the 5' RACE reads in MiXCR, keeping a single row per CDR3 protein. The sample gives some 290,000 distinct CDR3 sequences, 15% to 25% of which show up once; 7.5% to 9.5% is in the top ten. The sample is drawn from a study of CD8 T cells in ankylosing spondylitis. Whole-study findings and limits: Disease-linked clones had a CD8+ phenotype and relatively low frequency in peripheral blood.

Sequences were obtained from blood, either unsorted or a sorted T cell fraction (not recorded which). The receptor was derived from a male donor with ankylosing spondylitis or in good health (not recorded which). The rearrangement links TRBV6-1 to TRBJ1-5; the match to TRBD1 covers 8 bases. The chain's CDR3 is CASSNPVGQGGQPQHF. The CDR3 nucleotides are TGTGCCAGCAGCAATCCTGTAGGACAGGGCGGGCAGCCCCAGCATTTT.